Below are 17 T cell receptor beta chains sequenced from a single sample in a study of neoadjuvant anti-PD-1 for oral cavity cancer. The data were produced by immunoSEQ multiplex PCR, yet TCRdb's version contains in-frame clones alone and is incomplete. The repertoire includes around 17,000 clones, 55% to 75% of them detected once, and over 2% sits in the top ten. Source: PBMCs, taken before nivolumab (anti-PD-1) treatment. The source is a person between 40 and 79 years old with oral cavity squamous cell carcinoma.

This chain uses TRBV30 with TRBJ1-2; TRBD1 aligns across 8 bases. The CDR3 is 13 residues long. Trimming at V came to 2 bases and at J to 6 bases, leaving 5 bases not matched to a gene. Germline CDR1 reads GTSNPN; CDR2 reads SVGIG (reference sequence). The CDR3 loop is CAWSKGQGDGYTF. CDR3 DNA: TGTGCCTGGAGTAAAGGACAGGGTGATGGCTACACCTTC.

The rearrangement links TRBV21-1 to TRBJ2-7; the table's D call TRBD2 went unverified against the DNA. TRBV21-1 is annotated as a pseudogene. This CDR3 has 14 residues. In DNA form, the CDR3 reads TGTGCCAGCAGGATCGAGGGTGGACGCTGCGAGCAGTACTTC. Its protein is CASRIEGGRCEQYF.

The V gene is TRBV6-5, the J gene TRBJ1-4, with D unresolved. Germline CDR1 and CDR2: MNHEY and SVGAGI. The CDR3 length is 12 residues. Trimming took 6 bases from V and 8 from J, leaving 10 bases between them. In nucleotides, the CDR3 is TGTGCCAGCAGGGGTACACGAGAAAAACTGTTTTTT. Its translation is CASRGTREKLFF.

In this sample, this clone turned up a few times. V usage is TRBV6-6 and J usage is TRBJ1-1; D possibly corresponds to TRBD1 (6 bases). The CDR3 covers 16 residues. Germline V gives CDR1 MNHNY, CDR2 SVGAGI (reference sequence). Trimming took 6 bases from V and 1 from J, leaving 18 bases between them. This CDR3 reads CASRPLTGMENTEAFF. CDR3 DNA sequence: TGTGCCAGCAGGCCCCTAACAGGGATGGAGAACACTGAAGCTTTCTTT.

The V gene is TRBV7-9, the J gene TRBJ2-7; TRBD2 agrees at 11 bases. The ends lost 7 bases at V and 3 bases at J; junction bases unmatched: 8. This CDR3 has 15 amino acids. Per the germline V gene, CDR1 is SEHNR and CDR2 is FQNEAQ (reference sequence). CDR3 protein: CASTRVGTSGYEQYF. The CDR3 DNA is TGTGCCAGCACTAGAGTCGGGACTAGCGGCTACGAGCAGTACTTC. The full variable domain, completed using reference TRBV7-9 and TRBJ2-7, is DTGVSQNPRHKITKRGQNVTFRCDPISEHNRLYWYRQTLGQGPEFLTYFQNEAQLEKSRLLSDRFSAERPKGSFSTLEIQRTEQGDSAMYLCASTRVGTSGYEQYFGPGTRLTVT.

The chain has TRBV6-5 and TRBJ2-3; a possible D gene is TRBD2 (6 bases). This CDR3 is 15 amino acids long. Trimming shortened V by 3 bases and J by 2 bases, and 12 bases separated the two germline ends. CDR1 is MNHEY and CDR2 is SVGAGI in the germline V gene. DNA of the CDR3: TGTGCCAGCAGTTATTCGGGAGTATCCACAGATACGCAGTATTTT. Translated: CASSYSGVSTDTQYF.

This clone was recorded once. CDR3 in amino acids: CASSWEGGAYNEQFF. In DNA form, the CDR3 reads TGTGCCAGCAGTTGGGAGGGTGGGGCCTACAATGAGCAGTTCTTC. This chain joins TRBV6-1 and TRBJ2-1, with TRBD2 identical over 7 bases. V lost 5 bases, J lost 2 bases, and 6 bases stayed unmatched. From germline, CDR1 is MNHNS and CDR2 SASEGT. CDR3 size: 15 residues.

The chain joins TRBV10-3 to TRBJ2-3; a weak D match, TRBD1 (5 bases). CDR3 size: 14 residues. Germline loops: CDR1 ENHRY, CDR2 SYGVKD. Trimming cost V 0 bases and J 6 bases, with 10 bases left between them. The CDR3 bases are TGTGCCATCAGTGAGTCGTCCCAGGGCGATACGCAGTATTTT. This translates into CAISESSQGDTQYF.

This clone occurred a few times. The CDR3 DNA is TGTGCCAGCAGCCCGGACAGGACCTACGAGCAGTACTTC. This gives the protein CASSPDRTYEQYF. This chain links TRBV7-9 with TRBJ2-7; 7 nucleotides agree with TRBD1. The CDR3 length is 13 residues. With V trimmed by 5 bases and J by 2 bases, 3 bases remained unmatched. The V gene's germline CDR1 is SEHNR and CDR2 FQNEAQ (reference sequence).

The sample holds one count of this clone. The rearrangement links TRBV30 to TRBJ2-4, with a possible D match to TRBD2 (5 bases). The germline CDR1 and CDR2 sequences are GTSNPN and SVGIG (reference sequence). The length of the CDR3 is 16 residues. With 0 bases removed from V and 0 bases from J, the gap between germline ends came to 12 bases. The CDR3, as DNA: TGTGCCTGGAGTGTCCCCCCGCGGGTAGCCAAAAACATTCAGTACTTC. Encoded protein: CAWSVPPRVAKNIQYF.

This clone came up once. The CDR3 DNA follows: TGTGCCATCAGTGGACCTACTAGCGGGAGTGTTACAGATACGCAGTATTTT. Protein: CAISGPTSGSVTDTQYF. The rearrangement joins TRBV10-3 to TRBJ2-3, with TRBD2 matching over 11 bases. Germline V lookup: CDR1 ENHRY, CDR2 SYGVKD. The trim removed 4 bases at V and 3 bases at J, leaving 9 bases unmatched. The CDR3 runs 17 residues.

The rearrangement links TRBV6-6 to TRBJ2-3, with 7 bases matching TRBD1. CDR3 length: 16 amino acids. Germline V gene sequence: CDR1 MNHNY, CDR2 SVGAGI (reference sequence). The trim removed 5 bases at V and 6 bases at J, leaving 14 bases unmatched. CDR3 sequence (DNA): TGTGCCAGCAGTCCCCTTGAGACAGGGTATGGGGATACGCAGTATTTT. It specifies CASSPLETGYGDTQYF.

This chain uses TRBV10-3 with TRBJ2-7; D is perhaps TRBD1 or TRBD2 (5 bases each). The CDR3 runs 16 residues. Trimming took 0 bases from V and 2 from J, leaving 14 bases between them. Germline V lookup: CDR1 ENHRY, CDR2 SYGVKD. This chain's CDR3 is CAISESEAVGAYEQYF. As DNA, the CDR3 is TGTGCCATCAGTGAGTCGGAGGCTGTGGGGGCCTACGAGCAGTACTTC.

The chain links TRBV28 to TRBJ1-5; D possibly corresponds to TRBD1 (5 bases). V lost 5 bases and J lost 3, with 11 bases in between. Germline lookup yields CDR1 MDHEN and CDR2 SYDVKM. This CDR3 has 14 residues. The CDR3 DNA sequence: TGTGCCAGCAGTAGACCAGGGTACAATCAGCCCCAGCATTTT. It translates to CASSRPGYNQPQHF.

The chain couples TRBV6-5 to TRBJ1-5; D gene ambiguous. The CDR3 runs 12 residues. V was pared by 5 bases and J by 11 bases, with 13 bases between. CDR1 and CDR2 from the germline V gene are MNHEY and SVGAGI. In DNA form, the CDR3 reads TGTGCCAGCAGTCCGGACGGAGGAGCCCAGCATTTT. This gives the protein CASSPDGGAQHF.

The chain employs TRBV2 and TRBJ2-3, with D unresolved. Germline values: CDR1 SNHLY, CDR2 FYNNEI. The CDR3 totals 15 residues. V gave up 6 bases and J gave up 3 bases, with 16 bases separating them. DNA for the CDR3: TGTGCCAGCAGGAATGTAGACCAGCCAACAGATACGCAGTATTTT. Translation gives CASRNVDQPTDTQYF.

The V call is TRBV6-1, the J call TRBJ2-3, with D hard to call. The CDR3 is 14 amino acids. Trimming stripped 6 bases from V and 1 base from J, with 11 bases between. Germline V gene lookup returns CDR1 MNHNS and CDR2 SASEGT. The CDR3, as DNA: TGTGCCAGCAGGCTGGGAATCGGCACAGATACGCAGTATTTT. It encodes CASRLGIGTDTQYF.